The 28 T cell receptor beta chains listed next were all sequenced from one sample in a study of shared clonotypes between healthy human individuals. Clones were sequenced by immunoSEQ multiplex PCR, and TCRdb holds only the in-frame ones, with some missing. The table shows around 2,000,000 clones, with roughly 96% occurring only once. The sequencing input was naive CD4+ T cells sorted from blood. The subset denotes: CD45RA+ positively selected. These receptors were collected from a man aged 18 to 30 in good health.

V and J are TRBV6-4 and TRBJ2-2; TRBD2 matches 12 bases. After removal of 10 bases from V and 3 bases from J, the junction contained 6 bases not matched to a gene. The CDR3 length is 15 residues. CDR1 and CDR2 from the germline V gene are MRHNA and SNTAGT. CDR3: CAITRLAGDTGELFF. The DNA of the CDR3 is TGTGCCATCACCCGACTAGCGGGAGACACCGGGGAGCTGTTTTTT.

A remark on this clone: A much larger clone lies a single base off, so this may be a read error. This chain uses TRBV5-6 with TRBJ1-5; 7 bases align to TRBD1. Per the germline V gene, CDR1 is SGHDT and CDR2 is YYEEEE. The CDR3 runs 14 residues. This CDR3 is CASSWTGSDQPQHF. DNA of the CDR3: TGTGCCAGCAGCTGGACAGGTAGCGATCAGCCCCAGCATTTT. Full variable domain (remainder filled in from reference TRBV5-6 and TRBJ1-5): DAGVTQSPTHLIKTRGQQVTLRCSPKSGHDTVSWYQQALGQGPQFIFQYYEEEERQRGNFPDRFSGHQFPNYSSELNVNALLLGDSALYLCASSWTGSDQPQHFGDGTRLSIL.

The sample holds a few counts of this clone. Other DNA variants within this sample encode the same CDR3. The V and J genes are TRBV20-1 and TRBJ1-1; D is undetermined. The CDR3 has 11 amino acids. The V end lost 2 bases, the J end lost 0 bases, and 1 base lay between the germline ends. CDR1 and CDR2 from the germline V gene are DFQATT and SNEGSKA (reference sequence). DNA for the CDR3: TGCAGTGCTAGAATGAACACTGAAGCTTTCTTT. It translates to CSARMNTEAFF.

V gene TRBV28 combines with J gene TRBJ2-6; D is unresolved. Germline V lookup: CDR1 MDHEN, CDR2 SYDVKM. The V gene lost 0 bases and the J gene lost 2 bases, with 5 bases spanning the gap. The CDR3 covers 15 residues. The CDR3 bases are TGTGCCAGCAGTTTATGGAGGACTGGGGCCAACGTCCTGACTTTC. It translates to CASSLWRTGANVLTF.

The chain combines TRBV7-9 with TRBJ1-1; TRBD1 is a possible D gene (5 bases). Germline CDR1 is SEHNR and CDR2 is FQNEAQ (reference sequence). Trimming took 5 bases from V and 5 from J, leaving 9 bases between them. This CDR3 region has 12 residues. CDR3 residues: CASSQDTTEAFF. CDR3 nucleotides: TGTGCCAGCAGCCAGGACACTACTGAAGCTTTCTTT.

This clone was recorded only once. This CDR3 reads CASSLAALGQGYEQYF. CDR3 DNA sequence: TGTGCCAGCAGCTTAGCCGCACTGGGACAGGGCTACGAGCAGTACTTC. The rearrangement joins TRBV11-2 to TRBJ2-7, with 9 bases identical to TRBD1. The length of the CDR3 is 16 residues. Germline V gene data show CDR1 as SGHAT and CDR2 as FQNNGV. The junction had 7 bases not matched to a gene; V was cut back by 1 base and J by 3 bases.

The chain combines TRBV28 with TRBJ2-7, with D perhaps TRBD1 (6 bases). With 3 bases removed from V and 2 bases from J, the gap between germline ends came to 11 bases. CDR3 size: 14 residues. CDR1 MDHEN and CDR2 SYDVKM come from the germline V gene. The CDR3 DNA reads as TGTGCCAGCAGTTTCTACAGGGAACCCTACGAGCAGTACTTC. Amino acids: CASSFYREPYEQYF.

This sequence joins TRBV5-1 and TRBJ2-7; 11 nucleotides line up with TRBD2. The V and J ends lost 6 bases and 2 bases, in that order; junction bases with no gene match: 4. The CDR3 spans 14 residues. Germline CDR1 is SGHRS and CDR2 is YFSETQ. The CDR3 DNA reads as TGCGCCAGCACCCTAGCGGGGGGTGCCTACGAGCAGTACTTC. Encoded protein: CASTLAGGAYEQYF.

V and J are TRBV5-4 and TRBJ2-1; maybe TRBD2 (6 bases). V was shortened by 6 bases and J by 11 bases, with 21 bases between the two germline ends. CDR1 is SGHNT, CDR2 YYREEE, per germline (reference sequence). This CDR3 comprises 14 residues. The CDR3 coding sequence is TGTGCCAGCATCTCCGCCCACTCTAGCGAGCAGCAGTTCTTC. Its translation: CASISAHSSEQQFF.

This rearrangement joins TRBV4-1 to TRBJ2-2, with TRBD2 identical over 10 bases. The CDR3 runs 18 residues. Germline V gene data show CDR1 as MGHRA and CDR2 as YSYEKL. V gave up 1 base and J gave up 4 bases; unmatched junction bases: 9. In DNA form, the CDR3 reads TGCGCCAGCAGCCAAGTGTGGGGGACTAGCGAGGCCACCGGGGAGCTGTTTTTT. Its translation: CASSQVWGTSEATGELFF.

The V call is TRBV9, the J call TRBJ2-7; D not resolved. CDR3 length: 14 residues. Germline values: CDR1 SGDLS, CDR2 YYNGEE. V lost 1 base and J lost 1, with 9 bases in between. The CDR3 loop is CASSVSVASYEQYF. CDR3 sequence (DNA): TGTGCCAGCAGCGTAAGTGTAGCTTCCTACGAGCAGTACTTC.

V and J are TRBV10-3 and TRBJ2-1; TRBD2 matches 12 bases. The V segment lost 6 bases and the J segment 9 bases; nucleotides outside the gene matches: 12. The CDR3 has 16 residues. Germline values: CDR1 ENHRY, CDR2 SYGVKD. The CDR3 protein is CAISPGLAGSGGEQFF. The CDR3 DNA is TGTGCCATCAGCCCGGGACTAGCGGGTTCGGGGGGTGAGCAGTTCTTC.

This clone has only one observation. V usage is TRBV7-3 and J usage is TRBJ2-2; TRBD1 is a possible D gene (5 bases). CDR3 length: 14 amino acids. V lost 5 bases to trimming and J lost 5 bases, with 12 bases between them. The germline CDR1 and CDR2 sequences are SGHTA and FQGTGA. The CDR3 DNA follows: TGTGCCAGCAGCATCCAAGGACAAACCGGGGAGCTGTTTTTT. Amino acid sequence: CASSIQGQTGELFF.

The J gene is TRBJ2-1, the V gene TRBV7-2; D is unclear. Trimming shortened V by 1 base and J by 7 bases, and 8 bases separated the two germline ends. Per the germline V gene, CDR1 is SGHTA and CDR2 is FQGNSA. The CDR3 sequence is 13 residues long. This CDR3 is CASSLENWNEQFF. DNA of the CDR3: TGTGCCAGCAGCTTAGAGAATTGGAATGAGCAGTTCTTC.

CDR3: CASSDGQGNVLTF. CDR3 nucleotide sequence: TGTGCCAGCAGTGATGGACAGGGCAACGTCCTGACTTTC. The gene calls are TRBV2 and TRBJ2-6, with 8 bases that match TRBD1. V was pared by 3 bases and J by 9 bases, with 1 base of the junction left unmatched. CDR1 and CDR2 (germline): SNHLY, FYNNEI. This CDR3 is built from 13 residues. Together with reference TRBV2 and TRBJ2-6, the CDR3 gives the full variable domain: EPEVTQTPSHQVTQMGQEVILRCVPISNHLYFYWYRQILGQKVEFLVSFYNNEISEKSEIFDDQFSVERPDGSNFTLKIRSTKLEDSAMYFCASSDGQGNVLTFGAGSRLTVL.

The gene calls are TRBV10-3 and TRBJ2-1, with a tentative D call TRBD2 (5 bases). CDR1 and CDR2 (germline): ENHRY, SYGVKD. Deletions cut 8 bases from V and 0 bases from J, with 11 bases between. The CDR3 covers 14 residues. CDR3 DNA: TGTGCCATCCAGGAGGCCAGCTCCTACAATGAGCAGTTCTTC. It translates to CAIQEASSYNEQFF.

The chain carries TRBV5-1 and TRBJ1-2, with 8 bases that match TRBD1. Looked up from germline, CDR1 is SGHRS and CDR2 is YFSETQ. CDR3 length equals 15 residues. J gave up 1 base and V 4 bases, and 6 bases lay outside the gene matches. DNA for the CDR3: TGCGCCAGCAGCCAGGGACAGGAGGTTAACTATGGCTACACCTTC. Amino acid sequence: CASSQGQEVNYGYTF. Full variable domain (missing parts from reference TRBV5-1 and TRBJ1-2): KAGVTQTPRYLIKTRGQQVTLSCSPISGHRSVSWYQQTPGQGLQFLFEYFSETQRNKGNFPGRFSGRQFSNSRSEMNVSTLELGDSALYLCASSQGQEVNYGYTFGSGTRLTVV.

In its sample, this clone was seen once. V gene TRBV7-9 combines with J gene TRBJ1-1, with TRBD1 matching over 7 bases. Trimming removed 5 bases from V and 0 bases from J; junction bases left unmatched: 6. The CDR3 runs to 15 residues. Germline values: CDR1 SEHNR, CDR2 FQNEAQ (reference sequence). The chain's CDR3 is CASSTRGGMNTEAFF. The CDR3 nucleotides read TGTGCCAGCAGCACCAGGGGGGGTATGAACACTGAAGCTTTCTTT. The variable domain in full, with the rest retrieved from reference TRBV7-9 and TRBJ1-1, is DTGVSQNPRHKITKRGQNVTFRCDPISEHNRLYWYRQTLGQGPEFLTYFQNEAQLEKSRLLSDRFSAERPKGSFSTLEIQRTEQGDSAMYLCASSTRGGMNTEAFFGQGTRLTVV.

This rearrangement joins TRBV6-1 to TRBJ2-2; D is ambiguous. V was clipped by 6 bases and J by 0 bases, with 11 bases between them. The CDR3 extends over 15 amino acids. CDR1 and CDR2 from the germline V gene are MNHNS and SASEGT. The CDR3 is CASRVGQTNTGELFF. The CDR3 DNA reads TGTGCCAGCAGAGTAGGGCAGACGAACACCGGGGAGCTGTTTTTT.

The genes are TRBV5-1 and TRBJ2-3; no definite D call. Per germline, CDR1 SGHRS and CDR2 YFSETQ. The CDR3 covers 15 residues. V was pared by 0 bases and J by 2 bases, with 10 bases between. CDR3 sequence reads: CASSLEGRDTDTQYF. CDR3 coding DNA: TGCGCCAGCAGCTTGGAAGGCAGAGACACAGATACGCAGTATTTT. Full variable domain (missing parts from reference TRBV5-1 and TRBJ2-3): KAGVTQTPRYLIKTRGQQVTLSCSPISGHRSVSWYQQTPGQGLQFLFEYFSETQRNKGNFPGRFSGRQFSNSRSEMNVSTLELGDSALYLCASSLEGRDTDTQYFGPGTRLTVL.

The chain recombines TRBV6-1 with TRBJ2-7, with a possible D match to TRBD1 (6 bases). V was trimmed by 6 bases and J by 1 base, leaving 10 bases between them. The CDR3 is 13 amino acids. CDR1 and CDR2 (germline): MNHNS, SASEGT. The CDR3 reads CASRPTGSYEQYF. The CDR3 region has the DNA TGTGCCAGCAGGCCGACAGGATCCTACGAGCAGTACTTC.

CDR3 in DNA: TGTGCCAGCAGCTTGGGCGGGGCCGATTCACCCCTCCACTTT. Amino acids: CASSLGGADSPLHF. The chain recombines TRBV5-4 with TRBJ1-6, with D possibly matching TRBD1 (5 bases). V was pared by 0 bases and J by 8 bases, with 9 bases between. Germline CDR1 reads SGHNT; CDR2 reads YYREEE (reference sequence). This CDR3 is 14 amino acids long.

The V and J genes are TRBV2 and TRBJ1-5; D is unclear. The CDR3 sequence is 15 residues long. Germline V gene data show CDR1 as SNHLY and CDR2 as FYNNEI. V lost 8 bases and J lost 6, with 20 bases in between. CDR3 protein: CASSNGRRERQPQHF. As DNA, the CDR3 is TGTGCCAGCTCCAATGGAAGGAGGGAGCGTCAGCCCCAGCATTTT.

This rearrangement joins TRBV4-3 to TRBJ2-3, with 10 bases fitting TRBD2. The CDR3 is 18 residues long. After removal of 1 base from V and 2 bases from J, the junction contained 9 bases not matched to a gene. Germline-derived CDR1 and CDR2 are LGHNA and YSLEER. CDR3 region: CASSQVVMGLANTDTQYF. CDR3 DNA sequence: TGCGCCAGCAGCCAAGTTGTAATGGGACTAGCGAACACAGATACGCAGTATTTT.

This chain connects TRBV7-2 to TRBJ1-1, with 8 bases fitting TRBD1. The CDR3 is 16 amino acids. Germline-derived CDR1 and CDR2 are SGHTA and FQGNSA. The J segment lost 1 base and the V segment lost 1 base, leaving 5 bases of the junction unmatched. CDR3 DNA: TGTGCCAGCAGCTTAGGTCCGGACAGGGCGAACACTGAAGCTTTCTTT. It specifies CASSLGPDRANTEAFF.

The genes are TRBV11-2 and TRBJ2-5; D perhaps matches TRBD2 (5 bases). The CDR3 covers 14 residues. Germline V lookup: CDR1 SGHAT, CDR2 FQNNGV. Deletions cut 5 bases from V and 1 base from J, with 11 bases between. In nucleotides, the CDR3 is TGTGCCAGCAGCCTCCGGGGTCCCCAAGAGACCCAGTACTTC. Its translation is CASSLRGPQETQYF.

J is TRBJ1-3 and V is TRBV30, with D perhaps matching TRBD1 (6 bases). This CDR3 has 15 amino acids. Germline loops: CDR1 GTSNPN, CDR2 SVGIG (reference sequence). V lost 0 bases and J lost 4, with 13 bases in between. This chain's CDR3 is CAWSVRGGAGNTIYF. CDR3 bases: TGTGCCTGGAGTGTACGGGGGGGCGCGGGAAACACCATATATTTT.

The chain recombines TRBV28 with TRBJ2-3; D might be TRBD2 (6 bases). V was clipped by 7 bases and J by 4 bases, with 15 bases between them. The V gene's germline CDR1 is MDHEN and CDR2 SYDVKM. This CDR3 has 14 residues. As DNA, the CDR3 is TGTGCCAGCAATCGGAGGGCCCTCGCAGATACGCAGTATTTT. It codes for CASNRRALADTQYF.